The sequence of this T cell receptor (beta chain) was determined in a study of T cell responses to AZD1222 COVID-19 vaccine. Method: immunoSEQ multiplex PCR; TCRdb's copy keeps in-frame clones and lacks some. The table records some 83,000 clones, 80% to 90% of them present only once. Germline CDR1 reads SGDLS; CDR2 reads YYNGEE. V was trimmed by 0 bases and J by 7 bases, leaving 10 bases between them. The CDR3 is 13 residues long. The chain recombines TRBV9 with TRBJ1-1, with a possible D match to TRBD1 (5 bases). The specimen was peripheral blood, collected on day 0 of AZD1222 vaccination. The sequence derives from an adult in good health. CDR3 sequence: CASSVAAGGEAFF. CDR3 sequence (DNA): TGTGCCAGCAGCGTAGCCGCCGGGGGTGAAGCTTTCTTT. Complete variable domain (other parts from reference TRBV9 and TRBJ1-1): DSGVTQTPKHLITATGQRVTLRCSPRSGDLSVYWYQQSLDQGLQFLIQYYNGEERAKGNILERFSAQQFPDLHSELNLSSLELGDSALYFCASSVAAGGEAFFGQGTRLTVV.